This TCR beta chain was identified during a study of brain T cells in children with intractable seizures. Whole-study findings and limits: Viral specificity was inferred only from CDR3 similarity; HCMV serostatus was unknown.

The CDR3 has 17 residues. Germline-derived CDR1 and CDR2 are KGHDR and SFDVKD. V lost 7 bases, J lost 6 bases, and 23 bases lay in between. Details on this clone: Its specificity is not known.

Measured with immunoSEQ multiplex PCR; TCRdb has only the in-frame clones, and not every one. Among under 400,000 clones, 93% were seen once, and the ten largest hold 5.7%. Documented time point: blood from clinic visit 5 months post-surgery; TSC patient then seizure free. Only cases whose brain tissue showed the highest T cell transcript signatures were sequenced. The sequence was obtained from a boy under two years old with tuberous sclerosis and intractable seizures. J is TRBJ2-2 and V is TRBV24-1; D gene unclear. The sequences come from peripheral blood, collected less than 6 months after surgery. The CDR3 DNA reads TGTGCCACCAGCGAAGTGGCGGTAGGGAATCGGGCCGGGGAGCTGTTTTTT. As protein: CATSEVAVGNRAGELFF.